What follows are 11 T cell receptor beta chains derived from one specimen sequenced in a study of T cell repertoires in cytomegalovirus infection (dated by TCRdb to between 2018 and 2020). TCRdb lists the instrument as Illumina HiSeq 1500. TCRdb trimmed the raw reads at Q25, called clones with MiXCR and kept productive beta chains. One record per CDR3 amino acid sequence lists the most common genes and DNA. Recorded for this sample are roughly 500,000 distinct CDR3 sequences; 16% of them occurred a single time. The ten biggest clones cover 20% to 30% of the sample. The sequenced sample consisted of CD8+ T cells from PBMCs. The receptors originated from a human donor in good health (CMV status not recorded). Some clones in this sample may be carry-over from other donors' samples.

This clonotype was observed a handful of times. The chain combines TRBV7-9 with TRBJ2-3; D is possibly TRBD2 (7 bases). Germline CDR1 reads SEHNR; CDR2 reads FQNEAQ (reference sequence). Trimming cost V 5 bases and J 6 bases, with 21 bases left between them. The CDR3 spans 16 residues. CDR3 nucleotides: TGTGCCAGCAGCCCGATGAGGGGGGGGGAACTGGATACGCAGTATTTT. Translating gives CASSPMRGGELDTQYF.

This clonotype has at least ten counts. This sequence joins TRBV15 and TRBJ1-1; no clear D. Germline CDR1 reads LNHNV; CDR2 reads YYDKDF (reference sequence). The V gene lost 4 bases and the J gene lost 4 bases, with 10 bases spanning the gap. The CDR3 covers 13 residues. CDR3 bases: TGTGCCACCAGCACCGCAGAGGGCACTGAAGCTTTCTTT. This codes for CATSTAEGTEAFF.

With regard to this clonotype: Given the absence of the conserved phenylalanine or tryptophan at the CDR3 end, a read error is likely. The chain uses TRBV27 and TRBJ2-1, with D unclear. The germline CDR1 and CDR2 sequences are MNHEY and SMNVEV (reference sequence). Trimming removed 8 bases from V and 10 bases from J, with 9 bases in between. This CDR3 comprises 10 residues. The CDR3 is CASGPREQFL. The CDR3, as DNA: TGTGCCAGCGGCCCGCGGGAGCAGTTCTTA.

V is TRBV5-6 and J is TRBJ2-2, with unresolved D. Germline V gives CDR1 SGHDT, CDR2 YYEEEE. The CDR3 totals 18 residues. Trimming removed 5 bases at V and 3 bases at J, with 23 bases between. The CDR3 coding sequence is TGTGCCAGCAGTTCAAACCTTAACCGGGTTATCGACACCGGGGAGCTGTTTTTT. As protein: CASSSNLNRVIDTGELFF.

This clonotype showed up many times. The chain employs TRBV7-8 and TRBJ2-3; 8 positions match TRBD2. Looked up from germline, CDR1 is SGHVS and CDR2 is FQNEAQ. This CDR3 has 16 amino acids. Germline trimming cut 5 bases from V and 4 bases from J; bases unmatched to any gene: 11. The DNA for the CDR3 is TGTGCCAGCAGCCCCGTCGGGGGGGGGCACTCAGATACGCAGTATTTT. Its protein is CASSPVGGGHSDTQYF.

This clonotype has a count of ten or more. The rearrangement joins TRBV7-2 to TRBJ2-5; TRBD1 matches 7 bases. The CDR3 runs to 15 residues. The germline V gene has CDR1 SGHTA and CDR2 FQGNSA. The V and J ends lost 3 bases and 1 base, in that order; junction bases with no gene match: 5. This CDR3 is CASSFLGTAQETQYF. DNA for the CDR3: TGTGCCAGCAGCTTCTTGGGGACAGCCCAAGAGACCCAGTACTTC.

This clonotype was seen ten or more times. This rearrangement joins TRBV25-1 to TRBJ2-7; a possible D gene is TRBD2 (5 bases). V lost 3 bases and J 4 bases, leaving 7 bases between the germline ends. The germline gives CDR1 MGHDK, CDR2 SYGVNS. This CDR3 region has 12 residues. The CDR3 is CASSDRGYEQYF. In nucleotides, the CDR3 is TGTGCCAGCAGTGACCGGGGTTACGAGCAGTACTTC.

A note on this clonotype: It may be a read error: a sequence one base away is much more abundant. Given the absence of the conserved phenylalanine or tryptophan at the CDR3 end, a read error is likely. This chain uses TRBV14 with TRBJ2-1; 10 bases are shared with TRBD2. This CDR3 comprises 15 residues. The germline gives CDR1 SGHDN, CDR2 FVKESK. The trim removed 2 bases at V and 6 bases at J, leaving 4 bases unmatched. The CDR3: CASSQKGLASNEQFL. The CDR3 DNA is TGTGCCAGCAGCCAAAAGGGACTAGCGTCCAATGAGCAGTTCTTA.

About this clonotype: A clone one base away is much larger, so this may be a read error. The rearrangement joins TRBV4-1 to TRBJ2-1, with unresolved D. This CDR3 is built from 18 residues. Germline CDR1 and CDR2: MGHRA and YSYEKL. CDR3 DNA sequence: TGCGCCAGCAGCCAAGTCGGACCATTCCAGAGCTCCTACAATGAGCAGTTATTC. It encodes CASSQVGPFQSSYNEQLF.

The table lists this clonotype with many counts. V usage is TRBV12-3 or TRBV12-4 and J usage is TRBJ1-2, with D possibly being TRBD1 (5 bases). The CDR3 runs 12 residues. V was pared by 5 bases and J by 7 bases, with 11 bases between. The DNA of the CDR3 is TGTGCCAGCAGTGTACAGGTCTCTGGCTACACCTTC. Translating it yields CASSVQVSGYTF.

About this clonotype: The CDR3 end shows no conserved phenylalanine or tryptophan, and so a read error is likely. The chain couples TRBV6-2 or TRBV6-3 to TRBJ1-1; D remains unclear. This CDR3 contains 13 residues. Germline loops: CDR1 MNHEY, CDR2 SVGEGT. The V end was cut by 6 bases, the J end by 3 bases, with 11 bases between. CDR3 nucleotides: TGTGCCAGCAGGGCGCAAGAGTACACTGAAGCTTTCTTA. This codes for CASRAQEYTEAFL.